This TCR beta chain was observed in a study of neurological immune-mediated disorders. Volunteers attending a blood bank in Maryland, USA, served as healthy controls. CDR1 and CDR2 (germline): DFQATT, SNEGSKA (reference sequence). The CDR3 length is 14 residues. The V gene lost 5 bases and the J gene lost 12 bases, with 23 bases spanning the gap. This clonotype was observed a few times. TCRdb recomputed calls from the 5' RACE reads with MiXCR, one row per CDR3 protein. Of about 51,000 distinct CDR3 sequences listed, 15% to 20% are singletons. The source is a man between 60 and 75 years old in good health. Sequencing was done on a sample of PBMCs. This chain links TRBV20-1 with TRBJ2-1; TRBD2 is a possible D gene (5 bases). The CDR3 region is CSAPGPPEEAVQFF. The CDR3 nucleotides read TGCAGTGCTCCGGGCCCTCCGGAGGAGGCGGTGCAGTTCTTC.